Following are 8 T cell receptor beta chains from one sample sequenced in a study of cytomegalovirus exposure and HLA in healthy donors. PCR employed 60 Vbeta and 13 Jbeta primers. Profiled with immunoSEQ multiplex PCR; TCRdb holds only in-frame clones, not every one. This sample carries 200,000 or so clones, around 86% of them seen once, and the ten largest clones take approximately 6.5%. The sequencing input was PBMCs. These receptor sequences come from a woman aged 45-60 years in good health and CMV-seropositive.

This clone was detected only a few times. This chain's CDR3 is CASSHQTGLNTEAFF. The CDR3 nucleotides are TGTGCCAGCAGCCACCAGACAGGGCTGAACACTGAAGCTTTCTTT. The chain uses TRBV7-9 and TRBJ1-1; 7 bases fit TRBD1. Germline CDR1 reads SEHNR; CDR2 reads FQNEAQ (reference sequence). There are 15 residues in the CDR3. Unmatched junction bases numbered 6, after V lost 5 bases and J lost 0 bases.

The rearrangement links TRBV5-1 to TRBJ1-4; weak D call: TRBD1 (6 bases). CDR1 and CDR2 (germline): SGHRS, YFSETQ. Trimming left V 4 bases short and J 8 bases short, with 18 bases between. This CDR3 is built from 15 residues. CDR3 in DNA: TGCGCCAGCAGCCCTACGGGACAAGGGGAAGAAAAACTGTTTTTT. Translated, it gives CASSPTGQGEEKLFF.

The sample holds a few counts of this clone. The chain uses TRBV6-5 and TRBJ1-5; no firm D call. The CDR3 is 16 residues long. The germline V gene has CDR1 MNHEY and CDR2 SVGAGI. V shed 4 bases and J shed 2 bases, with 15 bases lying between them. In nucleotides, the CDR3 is TGTGCCAGCAGTTCCTTGTCTGGCGGGGGCAATCAGCCCCAGCATTTT. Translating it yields CASSSLSGGGNQPQHF.

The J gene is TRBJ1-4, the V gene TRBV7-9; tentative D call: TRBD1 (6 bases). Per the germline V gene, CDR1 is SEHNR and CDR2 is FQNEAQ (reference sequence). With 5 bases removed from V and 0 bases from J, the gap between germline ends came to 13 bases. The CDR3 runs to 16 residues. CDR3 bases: TGTGCCAGCAGCCCACTGGGGGCCCCAACTAATGAAAAACTGTTTTTT. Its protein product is CASSPLGAPTNEKLFF.

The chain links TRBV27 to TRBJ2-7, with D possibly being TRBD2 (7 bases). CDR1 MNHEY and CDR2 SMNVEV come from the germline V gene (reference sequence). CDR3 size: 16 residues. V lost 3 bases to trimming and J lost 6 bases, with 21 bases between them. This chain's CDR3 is CASSFSPGGPAGEQYF. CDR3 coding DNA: TGTGCCAGCAGTTTCAGCCCCGGGGGGCCCGCGGGCGAGCAGTACTTC.

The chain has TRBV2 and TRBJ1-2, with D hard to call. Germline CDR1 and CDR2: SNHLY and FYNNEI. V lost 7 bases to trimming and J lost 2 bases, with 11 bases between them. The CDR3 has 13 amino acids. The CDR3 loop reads CASTQRENYGYTF. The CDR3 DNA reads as TGTGCCAGCACCCAACGGGAAAACTATGGCTACACCTTC.

CDR3 sequence (DNA): TGTGCCAGCTCACCTCAGAGGGGGCAGGTTGTGGACTATGGCTACACCTTC. Its translation is CASSPQRGQVVDYGYTF. V is TRBV18 and J is TRBJ1-2, with TRBD1 matching 7 bases. In germline, CDR1 is KGHSH, CDR2 LQKENI. With V trimmed by 3 bases and J by 3 bases, 13 bases remained unmatched. This CDR3 spans 17 amino acids.

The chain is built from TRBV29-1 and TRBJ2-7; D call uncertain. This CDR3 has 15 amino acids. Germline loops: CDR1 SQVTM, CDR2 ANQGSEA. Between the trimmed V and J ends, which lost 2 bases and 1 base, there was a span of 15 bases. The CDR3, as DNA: TGCAGCGTTGAACTCCCCCGCGGATCTTCCTACGAGCAGTACTTC. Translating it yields CSVELPRGSSYEQYF.